One sample yielded the 28 T cell receptor beta chains listed below, sequenced in a study of blood T cells in healthy people across ages. A second roughly 6 to 12 cycle PCR used barcoded and J-beta primers. Using its own MiXCR run on the 5' RACE reads, TCRdb lists one record per CDR3 protein. The profile shows hundreds of thousands of distinct CDR3 sequences, around 36% of them singletons. Sequencing used blood. Every receptor here comes from a man younger than 35 in good health.

This clonotype has only a few counts. The chain recombines TRBV13 with TRBJ1-1; TRBD1 aligns across 8 bases. The J segment lost 1 base and the V segment lost 5 bases, leaving 6 bases of the junction unmatched. Germline V gene sequence: CDR1 PRHDT, CDR2 FYEKMQ (reference sequence). CDR3 length: 15 residues. This CDR3 reads CASSARQGPNTEAFF. The CDR3 region has the DNA TGTGCCAGCAGCGCAAGACAGGGGCCGAACACTGAAGCTTTCTTT.

The chain joins TRBV6-2 or TRBV6-3 to TRBJ2-5, with 10 bases matching TRBD2. Trimming cost V 7 bases and J 3 bases; bases outside gene matches: 2. Germline loops: CDR1 MNHEY, CDR2 SVGEGT. The CDR3 sequence is 13 residues long. Here the CDR3 reads CASTLAGEETQYF. In nucleotides, the CDR3 is TGTGCCAGCACCCTAGCGGGAGAAGAGACCCAGTACTTC.

This clonotype was detected once. This rearrangement joins TRBV19 to TRBJ2-2; no definite D call. Looked up from germline, CDR1 is LNHDA and CDR2 is SQIVND (reference sequence). The CDR3 totals 12 residues. V gave up 6 bases and J gave up 4 bases, with 6 bases separating them. The CDR3 DNA reads as TGTGCCAGTAGACCTTTCACCGGGGAGCTGTTTTTT. Amino acids: CASRPFTGELFF.

The chain recombines TRBV20-1 with TRBJ1-5, with unresolved D. V lost 4 bases, J lost 4 bases, and 20 bases lay in between. This CDR3 is built from 16 residues. Germline V gene data show CDR1 as DFQATT and CDR2 as SNEGSKA (reference sequence). The CDR3 protein is CSATAGGLPPNQPQHF. In DNA, the CDR3 is TGCAGTGCTACGGCGGGAGGTTTGCCTCCTAATCAGCCCCAGCATTTT.

This chain uses TRBV7-2 with TRBJ2-1; D not certain. Germline loops: CDR1 SGHTA, CDR2 FQGNSA. This CDR3 region has 16 residues. Trimming pared 1 base from V and 4 bases from J, leaving 14 bases between. The CDR3 here is CASSLGGPRSYNEQFF. The DNA of the CDR3 is TGTGCCAGCAGCTTAGGGGGTCCTAGGAGTTACAATGAGCAGTTCTTC.

The rearrangement links TRBV29-1 to TRBJ2-7; a weak D match, TRBD2 (7 bases). The CDR3 runs to 13 residues. With 5 bases removed from V and 10 bases from J, the gap between germline ends came to 21 bases. The germline V gene has CDR1 SQVTM and CDR2 ANQGSEA. The CDR3 nucleotides are TGCAGCGTTATAAGGGAGGGCTTGGGGGCCCAGTACTTC. Protein product: CSVIREGLGAQYF.

The chain employs TRBV20-1 and TRBJ2-2; D remains unclear. The V gene's germline CDR1 is DFQATT and CDR2 SNEGSKA (reference sequence). V was shortened by 6 bases and J by 1 base, with 6 bases between the two germline ends. The CDR3 length is 12 residues. The CDR3: CSARWNTGELFF. CDR3 nucleotide sequence: TGCAGTGCCCGTTGGAACACCGGGGAGCTGTTTTTT.

This sequence joins TRBV2 and TRBJ2-3; 9 positions agree with TRBD2. The junction had 6 bases not matched to a gene; V was cut back by 2 bases and J by 3 bases. CDR3 length: 16 residues. CDR1 and CDR2 (germline): SNHLY, FYNNEI. The CDR3 here is CASSESGSGGTDTQYF. CDR3 in DNA: TGTGCCAGCAGTGAATCTGGTAGCGGGGGTACAGATACGCAGTATTTT.

J is TRBJ2-1 and V is TRBV11-2; 15 nucleotides align to TRBD2. TRBJ2-7 explains the end of the DNA better; the J call may be wrong. The CDR3 extends over 16 amino acids. The V gene's germline CDR1 is SGHAT and CDR2 FQNNGV. CDR3 DNA sequence: TGTGCCGGCCGCGGGACTAGCGGGGGGAGGAACAATGAGCAGTACTTC. Amino acids: CAGRGTSGGRNNEQYF.

This clonotype was seen ten or more times. The chain couples TRBV20-1 to TRBJ2-1, with no clear D. V was pared by 4 bases and J by 6 bases, with 7 bases between. The CDR3 is made up of 11 amino acids. Germline lookup yields CDR1 DFQATT and CDR2 SNEGSKA (reference sequence). CDR3 residues: CSAKSPNEQFF. CDR3 nucleotide sequence: TGCAGTGCTAAATCACCCAATGAGCAGTTCTTC.

This clonotype was found a few times. V gene TRBV9 combines with J gene TRBJ1-2; D unclear. Germline V lookup: CDR1 SGDLS, CDR2 YYNGEE. CDR3 length equals 15 residues. V was clipped by 2 bases and J by 1 base, with 12 bases between them. This chain's CDR3 is CASSVEGAGNYGYTF. The CDR3 DNA reads as TGTGCCAGCAGCGTGGAGGGCGCGGGTAACTATGGCTACACCTTC.

V and J are TRBV3-1 and TRBJ1-1; TRBD1 is a possible D gene (6 bases). The V and J ends lost 6 bases and 3 bases respectively, with 14 bases between them. The CDR3 consists of 14 residues. CDR1 LGHDT and CDR2 YNNKEL come from the germline V gene (reference sequence). The CDR3 protein is CASSRQALYTEAFF. Written as DNA, the CDR3 is TGTGCCAGCAGTCGACAGGCGCTCTACACTGAAGCTTTCTTT.

This clonotype was observed once. One base away lies a much larger clone, so this may be a sequencing read error. This chain links TRBV20-1 with TRBJ2-5, with TRBD2 matching 9 bases. The DNA end lines up better with TRBJ2-1; the J call may be wrong. Germline V lookup: CDR1 DFQATT, CDR2 SNEGSKA (reference sequence). The CDR3 totals 15 residues. In nucleotides, the CDR3 is TGCAGTGCTAGAGATCTAGCGGGGACCCAAGAGACCCAGTTCTTC. Amino acid sequence: CSARDLAGTQETQFF.

This clonotype was seen many times. The rearrangement joins TRBV12-3 or TRBV12-4 to TRBJ2-6; D ambiguous. The CDR3 is 17 amino acids. Trimming left V 2 bases short and J 2 bases short, with 13 bases between. CDR3 sequence (DNA): TGTGCCAGCAGTTTACTCCCGGCCAGGACTGGGGCCAACGTCCTGACTTTC. Encoded protein: CASSLLPARTGANVLTF.

This clonotype was seen ten or more times. The gene calls are TRBV7-9 and TRBJ1-2, with 9 bases lining up with TRBD1. V trimming: 3 bases; J trimming: 4 bases; junction bases outside the gene matches: 9. The CDR3 is made up of 16 amino acids. The germline V gene has CDR1 SEHNR and CDR2 FQNEAQ (reference sequence). The CDR3, as DNA: TGTGCCAGCAGCTTCGGGGACAGGGCATATGGCTATGGCTACACCTTC. Protein sequence: CASSFGDRAYGYGYTF.

In its sample, this clonotype was seen a few times. The chain joins TRBV15 to TRBJ1-4, with 11 bases lining up with TRBD1. Trimming cost V 1 base and J 8 bases; bases outside gene matches: 6. Per germline, CDR1 LNHNV and CDR2 YYDKDF (reference sequence). CDR3 length equals 16 residues. CDR3 loop: CATSRVRGTGGEKLFF. In DNA form, the CDR3 reads TGTGCCACCAGCAGAGTCAGGGGGACAGGGGGAGAAAAACTGTTTTTT.

This clonotype came up a few times. The chain combines TRBV20-1 with TRBJ1-2; 7 bases agree with TRBD1. V was pared by 5 bases and J by 6 bases, with 6 bases of the junction left unmatched. CDR1 and CDR2 (germline): DFQATT, SNEGSKA (reference sequence). The CDR3 runs 12 residues. The CDR3 spells CSAHKGADGYTF. The CDR3 DNA reads TGCAGTGCTCACAAGGGGGCTGATGGCTACACCTTC.

The J gene is TRBJ1-2, the V gene TRBV2; 9 bases agree with TRBD1. V lost 7 bases to trimming and J lost 2 bases; unmatched junction nucleotides: 5. Germline-derived CDR1 and CDR2 are SNHLY and FYNNEI. The CDR3 consists of 14 residues. The DNA for the CDR3 is TGTGCCAGCACGTTCGGGACAGGGAACTATGGCTACACCTTC. It translates to CASTFGTGNYGYTF. Using reference TRBV2 and TRBJ1-2 for the parts outside the CDR3, the full variable domain is EPEVTQTPSHQVTQMGQEVILRCVPISNHLYFYWYRQILGQKVEFLVSFYNNEISEKSEIFDDQFSVERPDGSNFTLKIRSTKLEDSAMYFCASTFGTGNYGYTFGSGTRLTVV.

This clonotype was seen more than once but under ten times. The gene calls are TRBV7-9 and TRBJ1-2, with 9 bases identical to TRBD1. The CDR3 totals 13 residues. CDR1 and CDR2 (germline): SEHNR, FQNEAQ (reference sequence). V lost 6 bases, J lost 6 bases, and 5 bases stayed unmatched. CDR3 amino acids: CASSVQGANGYTF. As DNA, the CDR3 is TGTGCCAGCAGTGTACAGGGGGCGAATGGCTACACCTTC.

This clonotype has just one count. This sequence joins TRBV18 and TRBJ1-2; the match to TRBD1 covers 7 bases. The germline gives CDR1 KGHSH, CDR2 LQKENI. V lost 5 bases, J lost 8 bases, and 17 bases stayed unmatched. This CDR3 has 16 amino acids. The CDR3 spells CASSEREKEGARGYTF. As DNA, the CDR3 is TGTGCCAGCTCAGAACGCGAAAAGGAGGGGGCGCGAGGCTACACCTTC.

The chain uses TRBV5-1 and TRBJ2-3; 12 positions match TRBD2. V trimming: 0 bases; J trimming: 1 base; junction bases outside the gene matches: 9. Germline V gene sequence: CDR1 SGHRS, CDR2 YFSETQ. The CDR3 totals 19 residues. CDR3 in amino acids: CASSLDGLAGTSGTDTQYF. CDR3 sequence (DNA): TGCGCCAGCAGCTTGGACGGACTAGCGGGGACCTCAGGCACAGATACGCAGTATTTT.

Worth noting for this clonotype: One end of the junction fails to match germline, which may point to a read error. The CDR3 DNA reads TGTGCCAGCAGAGATCCAGGGACTAATGAAAAACCGTTTTTT. As protein: CASRDPGTNEKPFF. The chain recombines TRBV27 with TRBJ1-4; the D gene is possibly TRBD1 (5 bases). The germline V gene has CDR1 MNHEY and CDR2 SMNVEV (reference sequence). The length of the CDR3 is 14 residues.

The chain joins TRBV3-1 to TRBJ2-5; D perhaps matches TRBD2 (5 bases). V was cut by 1 base and J by 12 bases, with 18 bases left in between. Germline lookup yields CDR1 LGHDT and CDR2 YNNKEL (reference sequence). The CDR3 runs 14 residues. CDR3 loop: CASSQGRLAQTEYF. CDR3 DNA: TGTGCCAGCAGCCAAGGTCGCCTAGCTCAGACGGAGTACTTC.

This chain joins TRBV6-6 and TRBJ2-5; 7 bases are a match to TRBD1. This CDR3 is 15 amino acids long. The germline CDR1 and CDR2 sequences are MNHNY and SVGAGI (reference sequence). J was trimmed by 11 bases and V by 5 bases; bases with no gene match: 17. CDR3 in DNA: TGTGCCAGCAGTGCCTCCAACAGGGGAATTGATGAGCAGTACTTC. This sequence encodes CASSASNRGIDEQYF.

The J gene is TRBJ1-1, the V gene TRBV14; D is uncertain. The V gene lost 1 base and the J gene lost 5 bases, with 17 bases spanning the gap. The V gene's germline CDR1 is SGHDN and CDR2 FVKESK. The CDR3 has 16 amino acids. The DNA of the CDR3 is TGTGCCAGCAGCCAAGGGAGGTGGTTATTGGGGACTGAAGCTTTCTTT. It yields the protein CASSQGRWLLGTEAFF.

V gene TRBV9 combines with J gene TRBJ1-6, with D tentatively TRBD1 (6 bases). The CDR3 sequence is 15 residues long. Trimming left V 4 bases short and J 6 bases short, with 14 bases between. Germline V gene data show CDR1 as SGDLS and CDR2 as YYNGEE. The CDR3 coding sequence is TGTGCCAGCAGCTCCGGGGGGGCTAGTAATTCACCCCTCCACTTT. Translated: CASSSGGASNSPLHF.

As concerns this clonotype: This may come from a read error, since a much larger clone is one base off. The rearrangement joins TRBV6-5 to TRBJ2-7; TRBD1 agrees at 9 bases. The CDR3 is made up of 15 amino acids. Germline V gene sequence: CDR1 MNHEY, CDR2 SVGAGI. This CDR3 reads CASSTRQGVSYKQYF. In DNA form, the CDR3 reads TGTGCCAGCAGTACCAGACAGGGGGTTTCCTACAAGCAGTACTTC.

This CDR3 is CASSEAVGQGYTEAFF. The CDR3 bases are TGTGCCAGCAGTGAAGCAGTCGGACAGGGTTACACTGAAGCTTTCTTT. This chain links TRBV6-1 with TRBJ1-1, with 8 bases matching TRBD1. Germline V CDR1 and CDR2: MNHNS, SASEGT. CDR3 length: 16 residues. V trimming: 0 bases; J trimming: 3 bases; junction bases outside the gene matches: 6.